Sequencing of this T cell receptor (beta chain) was carried out in a study of early T cells in non-severe SARS-CoV-2 infection. Study-wide background: Bulk RNA taken from unsorted whole blood was sequenced, leaving chains unpaired.

Researchers attached unique molecular identifiers to individual cDNA molecules. TCRdb reanalysed the 5' RACE reads using MiXCR and keeps one entry per CDR3 protein. This sample has roughly 80,000 distinct CDR3 sequences, with around 11% found just once. With respect to this clonotype: Its antigen is still unknown.

With 3 bases clipped from V and 4 bases from J, the junction kept 13 bases outside the gene matches. CDR1 is DFQATT, CDR2 SNEGSKA, per germline (reference sequence). This CDR3 is 16 amino acids long. Regarding the study as a whole: Comparison of clonotypes with VDJdb favored anti-spike CD8 responses while missing private and CD4 specificities.

V usage is TRBV20-1 and J usage is TRBJ2-3; 7 positions match TRBD2. The sequencing here drew on whole blood, taken at baseline. The TCR was taken from an adult who was a healthcare worker with PCR-confirmed SARS-CoV-2 infection or an uninfected control (not recorded which). This CDR3 is CSASPGTSSGADTQYF. CDR3 nucleotides: TGCAGTGCTAGCCCAGGAACAAGCAGCGGGGCAGATACGCAGTATTTT.